The T cell receptor beta chain described here comes from a study of blood T cell repertoires in COVID-19 (dated by TCRdb to the early 2020s). The study in broad terms: Samples from collaborators originated in the United States, Italy and Spain and spanned both the acute and convalescent phases of COVID-19. Nearly every sample came with metadata listing a de-identified subject ID, COVID-19 status, age in years and sex. The material from the prospective study consisted of cDNA or gDNA derived from T cells, B-cell-depleted T cells, or PBMCs. The samples were drawn from the first 160 participants of the ongoing ImmuneRACE study and from 1,254 subjects provided by 6 global collaborators. Subjects who had been exposed to COVID-19, were actively infected with it, or had recovered from it provided the deeply sampled blood TCRbeta repertoires that made up the dataset. A freely available public database, intended as a resource for researchers studying the immune response to SARS-CoV-2, is where the repertoires were released. Where HLA class I and class II types were available, the types were taken from metadata supplied by the sample provider, not from assay-based typing.

The immunoSEQ Assay, a bias-controlled multiplex PCR, was used to amplify TCRbeta CDR3 regions from genomic DNA. The source study handled its data this way. Nucleated cell counts per sample were estimated from amplification of reference gene primers within the assay. Sequence reads were collapsed and filtered to measure the absolute abundance of every unique TCRbeta CDR3 rearrangement. For each sample, productive Simpson clonality was calculated as the square root of Simpson's diversity index over productive rearrangements. TCRdb retrieved this table from immuneACCESS and kept in-frame rearrangements only. Not all clones are present; in checked studies, unresolved V genes account for under half, and no reason is known for the remainder. V and J calls plus clone size are reproduced from that table; the DNA served to infer D and trimming. Counted in this sample were some 300,000 clones; around 87% of them appeared once. The ten largest account for approximately 4.5% of the sample.

As regards this clone: There is no known antigen for this receptor. Qualities for individual bases were not recorded, and no much larger clone is one base off.

Points the paper makes about the study in general: The quantity of clinical and demographic metadata differed by source and by participant and was supplied without curation.

There are 14 amino acids in the CDR3, from cysteine to phenylalanine inclusive. Only CDR3 DNA remains: 42 bases, in frame from the first base. V loses 1 base of germline sequence and J loses 5 bases, and the interval between the two ends is 11 bases. Based on the germline V gene, the CDR1 and CDR2 sequences are SGHTA and FQGNSA. Participants in the prospective study were enrolled through a virtual design, were aged roughly 18 to 100 years, and lived in fewer than 30 United States geographic areas. In the prospective study, participants were assigned to cohorts based on the clinical history participants reported in a screening survey and a study questionnaire. Mobile phlebotomists in the prospective study collected whole blood, serum and a nasopharyngeal or oropharyngeal swab from every participant. Prospective study participants could optionally give additional blood draws and questionnaires over an approximately 2-month period. Prospective study blood samples were shipped either frozen or at room temperature before DNA extraction.

Sequencing used PBMCs or T cells enriched from blood (not recorded which). The TCR sequence derives from a woman aged 18-29 years with acute COVID-19. The V gene is TRBV7-2 and the J gene is TRBJ1-2; the best D guess is TRBD1, with 6 bases matching. Read as DNA, the sequence is TGTGCCAGCAGCTTAGACAGGGCGGCTTATGGCTACACCTTC. Its amino acids are CASSLDRAAYGYTF.